These T cell receptor beta chains were read from a single sample in a study of T-cell memory formation after mild COVID-19. TCRdb re-analysed the 5' RACE reads in MiXCR, keeping a single row per CDR3 protein. The sample consists of approximately 350,000 distinct CDR3 sequences, roughly 13% of them appearing once. The specimen sequenced was PBMCs or a T cell subset sorted from them (not recorded which). These receptors all stem from a man between 18 and 35 years old who had mild COVID-19 (a few samples of this study predate the infection). Cell type and time point are not known. Both conserved end residues are part of each CDR3. The D gene is left open where the match is weak. Rows may omit the clone size; those that give it use once, few, many or a size class.

>TRBJ1-1|.|TRBV6-2/TRBV6-3|TRBD1
TGTGCCAGTCACCCCCGGGACAGGAAAGCTTTCTTT
CASHPRDRKAFF
>TRBJ2-3|.|TRBV10-3|TRBD2
TGTGCCATCAGTGAGGCTAGCGGAGGCACAGATACGCAGTATTTT
CAISEASGGTDTQYF
>TRBJ2-2|few|TRBV7-3|TRBD1
TGTGCCAGCAGCTCCCTCCGGCAGGGGGCCGGCGGGGAGCTGTTTTTT
CASSSLRQGAGGELFF
>TRBJ2-1|.|TRBV24-1|.
TGTGCCACCAGTGATTTGGCCAGCGGGTCCCATGAGCAGTTCTTC
CATSDLASGSHEQFF
>TRBJ1-5|.|TRBV4-3|.
TGCGCCAGCAGCCGAGACTCAGTCCCGAATCAGCCCCAGCATTTT
CASSRDSVPNQPQHF
>TRBJ2-3|.|TRBV11-1|.
TGTGCCAGCAGCTTAGTATCGCGGACCACAGATACGCAGTATTTT
CASSLVSRTTDTQYF
>TRBJ2-5|.|TRBV14|TRBD1
TGTGCCAGCAGCCAAGCGGACAGGAGACGATTCCAAGAGACCCAGTACTTC
CASSQADRRRFQETQYF
>TRBJ2-5|.|TRBV9|.
TGTGCCAGCAGCTTCCGACAGACTCAAGAGACCCAGTACTTC
CASSFRQTQETQYF
>TRBJ2-2|once|TRBV12-3/TRBV12-4|.
TGTGCCAGCAATCCCGAGGCAGGGGTCAACACCGGGGAGCTGTTTTTT
CASNPEAGVNTGELFF
>TRBJ1-5|.|TRBV19|TRBD1
TGTGCCAGTACCCTCGGGACAGGGTATCAGCCCCAGCATTTT
CASTLGTGYQPQHF
>TRBJ2-2|many|TRBV7-3|.
TGTGCCAGCAGATCCCAGGGGTACACCGGGGAGCTGTTTTTT
CASRSQGYTGELFF
>TRBJ1-4|.|TRBV7-9|.
TGTGCCAGCAGCTTAGCAGGGATGAGTGAAAAACTGTTTTTT
CASSLAGMSEKLFF
>TRBJ2-6|few|TRBV4-2|.
TGTGCCAGCAGCCAAGCGGGGACTGGGGCCAACGTCCTGACTTTC
CASSQAGTGANVLTF
>TRBJ2-5|.|TRBV7-2|.
TGTGCCAGCAGCTCCGGGACGGAAGGTTTTATAGAGACCCAGTACTTC
CASSSGTEGFIETQYF
>TRBJ2-5|few|TRBV6-1|.
TGTGCCAGCACGCGGAGGGACCTCCAAGAGACCCAGTACTTC
CASTRRDLQETQYF
>TRBJ2-5|few|TRBV5-1|TRBD1
TGCGCCAGCAGCCCGGGACAGGCAGTCCAAGAGACCCAGTACTTC
CASSPGQAVQETQYF
>TRBJ2-7|.|TRBV5-1|.
TGCGCCAGCAGCTCCCCGCACACCGAACTCTACGAGCAGTACTTC
CASSSPHTELYEQYF
>TRBJ2-1|once|TRBV4-1|TRBD2
TGCGCCAGCAGCCAAGGCAAGATGCGGGCCGGGAGGAATGAGCAGTTCTTC
CASSQGKMRAGRNEQFF
>TRBJ1-2|.|TRBV6-6|.
TGTGCCAGCAGTGCTCCCCAGAGACATAACTATGGCTACACCTTC
CASSAPQRHNYGYTF
>TRBJ2-7|many|TRBV7-9|.
TGTGCCAGCAGCTTAGGGGGGCCGTACTACGAGCAGTACTTC
CASSLGGPYYEQYF